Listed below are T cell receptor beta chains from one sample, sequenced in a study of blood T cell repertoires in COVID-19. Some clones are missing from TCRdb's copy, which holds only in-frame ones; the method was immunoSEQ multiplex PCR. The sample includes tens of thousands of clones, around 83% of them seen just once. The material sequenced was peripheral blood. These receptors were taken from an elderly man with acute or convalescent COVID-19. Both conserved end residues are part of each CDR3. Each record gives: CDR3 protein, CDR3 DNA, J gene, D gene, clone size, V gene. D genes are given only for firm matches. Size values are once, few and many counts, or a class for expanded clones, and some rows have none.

cdr3_aa: CASGGQGIYEQYF; cdr3_nt: TGTGCCAGCGGAGGACAGGGAATTTACGAGCAGTACTTC; j_call: TRBJ2-7; d_call: TRBD1; clone_size: .; v_call: TRBV12-3/TRBV12-4
cdr3_aa: CASSQGRIYGYTF; cdr3_nt: TGTGCCAGCAGCCAGGGGCGAATATATGGCTACACCTTC; j_call: TRBJ1-2; d_call: .; clone_size: .; v_call: TRBV7-9
cdr3_aa: CASSSRDRNTEAFF; cdr3_nt: TGTGCCAGCAGCTCTCGGGATAGGAACACTGAAGCTTTCTTT; j_call: TRBJ1-1; d_call: .; clone_size: .; v_call: TRBV7-3
cdr3_aa: CASSQEAVNSPLHF; cdr3_nt: TGCGCCAGCAGCCAAGAGGCGGTAAATTCACCCCTCCACTTT; j_call: TRBJ1-6; d_call: .; clone_size: .; v_call: TRBV4-3
cdr3_aa: CASSSGTGTLHEQYF; cdr3_nt: TGTGCCAGCAGCTCCGGGACAGGGACCCTCCACGAGCAGTACTTC; j_call: TRBJ2-7; d_call: TRBD1; clone_size: .; v_call: TRBV11-3
cdr3_aa: CASGLAGGHKDEQYF; cdr3_nt: TGTGCCAGCGGACTAGCGGGAGGCCATAAGGATGAGCAGTACTTC; j_call: TRBJ2-7; d_call: TRBD2; clone_size: .; v_call: TRBV6-5
cdr3_aa: CASSRAGGDTDTQYF; cdr3_nt: TGTGCCAGCAGTCGGGCCGGGGGGGACACAGATACGCAGTATTTT; j_call: TRBJ2-3; d_call: TRBD2; clone_size: .; v_call: TRBV6-4
cdr3_aa: CASFRMEETQYF; cdr3_nt: TGTGCCAGCTTCCGGATGGAGGAGACCCAGTACTTC; j_call: TRBJ2-5; d_call: .; clone_size: once; v_call: TRBV18
cdr3_aa: CASSPPGSGDIGNTIYF; cdr3_nt: TGTGCCAGCTCACCACCGGGGTCAGGGGATATTGGAAACACCATATATTTT; j_call: TRBJ1-3; d_call: .; clone_size: .; v_call: TRBV18
cdr3_aa: CASSQGGLSSNQPQHF; cdr3_nt: TGTGCCAGCAGCCAAGGCGGACTGTCTAGCAATCAGCCCCAGCATTTT; j_call: TRBJ1-5; d_call: .; clone_size: .; v_call: TRBV3-1/TRBV3-2
cdr3_aa: CASSPSGDSSGANVLTF; cdr3_nt: TGCGCCAGCAGTCCTTCAGGGGATAGCTCTGGGGCCAACGTCCTGACTTTC; j_call: TRBJ2-6; d_call: .; clone_size: .; v_call: TRBV5-1
cdr3_aa: CAWRQGPNNEQFF; cdr3_nt: TGTGCCTGGCGACAGGGGCCGAACAATGAGCAGTTCTTC; j_call: TRBJ2-1; d_call: TRBD1; clone_size: .; v_call: TRBV30
cdr3_aa: CASSLDLNTEAFF; cdr3_nt: TGTGCCAGCAGCTTAGATCTTAACACTGAAGCTTTCTTT; j_call: TRBJ1-1; d_call: .; clone_size: .; v_call: TRBV11-2
cdr3_aa: CASSGGSELAFF; cdr3_nt: TGTGCCAGCAGTGGTGGAAGCGAGTTAGCTTTCTTT; j_call: TRBJ1-1; d_call: .; clone_size: .; v_call: TRBV2
cdr3_aa: CASSQGGTGNEKLFF; cdr3_nt: TGCGCCAGCAGCCAAGGCGGGACAGGCAATGAAAAACTGTTTTTT; j_call: TRBJ1-4; d_call: TRBD1; clone_size: .; v_call: TRBV4-3
cdr3_aa: CASSMMTGALNF; cdr3_nt: TGTGCCAGCAGTATGATGACAGGCGCCTTGAACTTC; j_call: TRBJ2-7; d_call: .; clone_size: .; v_call: TRBV12-3/TRBV12-4
cdr3_aa: CASSLATGLSYNEQFF; cdr3_nt: TGCGCCAGCAGCTTGGCCACAGGGCTCTCCTACAATGAGCAGTTCTTC; j_call: TRBJ2-1; d_call: .; clone_size: .; v_call: TRBV5-1
cdr3_aa: CASSPSGTGGGEQYF; cdr3_nt: TGTGCCAGCAGCCCCTCGGGAACGGGAGGTGGCGAGCAGTACTTC; j_call: TRBJ2-7; d_call: TRBD2; clone_size: .; v_call: TRBV11-3
cdr3_aa: CASRKTGVALSAGELFF; cdr3_nt: TGTGCCAGCAGGAAGACAGGGGTCGCCTTATCCGCCGGGGAGCTGTTTTTT; j_call: TRBJ2-2; d_call: TRBD1; clone_size: .; v_call: TRBV11-2
cdr3_aa: CAWSVGGSPDTQYF; cdr3_nt: TGTGCCTGGAGTGTAGGGGGTTCCCCAGATACGCAGTATTTT; j_call: TRBJ2-3; d_call: .; clone_size: .; v_call: TRBV30
cdr3_aa: CASSVADLSSYEQYF; cdr3_nt: TGTGCCAGCAGCGTAGCGGACTTGAGCTCCTACGAGCAGTACTTC; j_call: TRBJ2-7; d_call: .; clone_size: .; v_call: TRBV9
cdr3_aa: CASSFGLAGVYEQYF; cdr3_nt: TGTGCCAGCAGCTTCGGACTAGCGGGAGTATACGAGCAGTACTTC; j_call: TRBJ2-7; d_call: TRBD2; clone_size: once; v_call: TRBV5-6
cdr3_aa: CASSPTRREKETQYF; cdr3_nt: TGTGCCAGCAGTCCTACCCGGAGGGAAAAAGAGACCCAGTACTTC; j_call: TRBJ2-5; d_call: .; clone_size: .; v_call: TRBV28
cdr3_aa: CASSSETGLREQYF; cdr3_nt: TGTGCCAGCAGTTCCGAGACAGGGCTCAGAGAGCAGTACTTC; j_call: TRBJ2-7; d_call: TRBD1; clone_size: .; v_call: TRBV28
cdr3_aa: CASSYSSGNDQPQHF; cdr3_nt: TGTGCCAGCAGTTACTCGTCAGGCAATGACCAGCCCCAGCATTTT; j_call: TRBJ1-5; d_call: .; clone_size: .; v_call: TRBV6-5
cdr3_aa: CASRGARQGNTGELFF; cdr3_nt: TGTGCCAGCAGGGGAGCGAGACAGGGCAACACCGGGGAGCTGTTTTTT; j_call: TRBJ2-2; d_call: TRBD1; clone_size: few; v_call: TRBV27
cdr3_aa: CASSPGTSGAYEQYF; cdr3_nt: TGTGCCAGCTCACCGGGGACTAGCGGGGCCTACGAGCAGTACTTC; j_call: TRBJ2-7; d_call: TRBD2; clone_size: .; v_call: TRBV18
cdr3_aa: CASSLDGQGSYYGYTF; cdr3_nt: TGTGCCAGCAGCCTCGACGGACAGGGGTCTTACTATGGCTACACCTTC; j_call: TRBJ1-2; d_call: TRBD1; clone_size: .; v_call: TRBV28
cdr3_aa: CASGRGLQDTQYF; cdr3_nt: TGTGCCAGCGGCAGGGGGCTGCAAGATACGCAGTATTTT; j_call: TRBJ2-3; d_call: TRBD1; clone_size: .; v_call: TRBV9
cdr3_aa: CATSDSRGGNQPQHF; cdr3_nt: TGTGCCACCAGTGATTCCCGGGGGGGGAATCAGCCCCAGCATTTT; j_call: TRBJ1-5; d_call: .; clone_size: .; v_call: TRBV24-1
cdr3_aa: CASSLYPRDTGSGGYTF; cdr3_nt: TGTGCCAGCAGTTTATATCCCCGGGACACGGGGTCGGGCGGCTACACCTTC; j_call: TRBJ1-2; d_call: .; clone_size: .; v_call: TRBV27
cdr3_aa: CASSQDKTGGPEAFF; cdr3_nt: TGCGCCAGCAGCCAAGATAAGACAGGGGGTCCTGAAGCTTTCTTT; j_call: TRBJ1-1; d_call: TRBD1; clone_size: .; v_call: TRBV4-1
cdr3_aa: CATRKTGVGETQYF; cdr3_nt: TGTGCCACCAGGAAGACAGGGGTCGGGGAGACCCAGTACTTC; j_call: TRBJ2-5; d_call: TRBD1; clone_size: .; v_call: TRBV15
cdr3_aa: CASSDREANQPQHF; cdr3_nt: TGCGCCAGCAGTGACAGGGAGGCAAATCAGCCCCAGCATTTT; j_call: TRBJ1-5; d_call: .; clone_size: .; v_call: TRBV10-2
cdr3_aa: CATSPGSTDTQYF; cdr3_nt: TGTGCCACCAGTCCAGGGAGCACAGATACGCAGTATTTT; j_call: TRBJ2-3; d_call: .; clone_size: .; v_call: TRBV24-1
cdr3_aa: CASSLKAGGNIQYF; cdr3_nt: TGTGCCAGCAGTTTAAAAGCAGGGGGAAACATTCAGTACTTC; j_call: TRBJ2-4; d_call: TRBD1; clone_size: .; v_call: TRBV28
cdr3_aa: CASSYGLAGTGEQFF; cdr3_nt: TGTGCCAGCAGTTACGGTCTAGCGGGAACTGGTGAGCAGTTCTTC; j_call: TRBJ2-1; d_call: TRBD2; clone_size: .; v_call: TRBV6-5
cdr3_aa: CASSRSENRDNEQFF; cdr3_nt: TGTGCCAGCAGCCGGTCAGAAAACAGGGACAATGAGCAGTTCTTC; j_call: TRBJ2-1; d_call: .; clone_size: .; v_call: TRBV11-3
cdr3_aa: CASSTTGVGVNTEAFF; cdr3_nt: TGTGCCAGTAGCACGACAGGGGTTGGGGTGAACACTGAAGCTTTCTTT; j_call: TRBJ1-1; d_call: TRBD1; clone_size: .; v_call: TRBV19
cdr3_aa: CASSQDRTSYEQYF; cdr3_nt: TGCGCCAGCAGCCAAGATCGGACATCCTACGAGCAGTACTTC; j_call: TRBJ2-7; d_call: .; clone_size: .; v_call: TRBV4-3